This T cell receptor beta chain was retrieved from a study of T cell responses to AZD1222 COVID-19 vaccine. The germline V and J ends were trimmed by 2 bases and 6 bases, with 9 bases remaining between them. This CDR3 has 14 residues. The V gene's germline CDR1 is SGDLS and CDR2 YYNGEE. Using immunoSEQ multiplex PCR, the repertoire was profiled, and TCRdb retains in-frame clones only, with some absent. The sample carries 120,000 to 150,000 clones, more than 75% recorded once. The origin of this receptor is an adult in good health. The sample consisted of peripheral blood, taken on day 0 of MenACWY control vaccination. The chain recombines TRBV9 with TRBJ1-6; tentative D call: TRBD1 (5 bases). The CDR3 here is CASSVGGSNSPLHF. The CDR3 coding sequence is TGTGCCAGCAGCGTGGGGGGATCTAATTCACCCCTCCACTTT. Drawing the rest from reference TRBV9 and TRBJ1-6, the complete variable domain is DSGVTQTPKHLITATGQRVTLRCSPRSGDLSVYWYQQSLDQGLQFLIQYYNGEERAKGNILERFSAQQFPDLHSELNLSSLELGDSALYFCASSVGGSNSPLHFGNGTRLTVT.